Shown below are 9 T cell receptor beta chains from a single sample sequenced in a study of shared clonotypes between healthy human individuals. The protocol was immunoSEQ multiplex PCR, while the TCRdb copy is restricted to in-frame clones and leaves out a portion. The sample comprises around 2.3 million clones, 90% to 97% of which are singletons, and roughly 0.13% rests with the top ten. Sequenced material: naive CD4+ T cells sorted from blood. This sample's subset: CD45RA+ positively selected. Source of these receptors: a man aged 18-30 years in good health.

V is TRBV6-5 and J is TRBJ1-1; a weak D match, TRBD1 (5 bases). This CDR3 is 15 amino acids long. The germline gives CDR1 MNHEY, CDR2 SVGAGI. With 10 bases removed from V and 0 bases from J, the gap between germline ends came to 18 bases. The CDR3 loop reads CATVGLRNMNTEAFF. For the CDR3, the DNA is TGTGCCACTGTGGGGCTTCGGAACATGAACACTGAAGCTTTCTTT.

The V and J genes are TRBV2 and TRBJ2-7; 7 nucleotides agree with TRBD2. The V gene's germline CDR1 is SNHLY and CDR2 FYNNEI. The CDR3 extends over 18 amino acids. J gave up 4 bases and V 1 base, and 16 bases lay outside the gene matches. The CDR3 region has the DNA TGTGCCAGCAGTGAAGGGGGGGAGGGTCTACCGGCGTCTTACGAGCAGTACTTC. It codes for CASSEGGEGLPASYEQYF. Drawing the rest from reference TRBV2 and TRBJ2-7, the complete variable domain is EPEVTQTPSHQVTQMGQEVILRCVPISNHLYFYWYRQILGQKVEFLVSFYNNEISEKSEIFDDQFSVERPDGSNFTLKIRSTKLEDSAMYFCASSEGGEGLPASYEQYFGPGTRLTVT.

The chain couples TRBV19 to TRBJ2-2, with D possibly matching TRBD2 (5 bases). The germline CDR1 and CDR2 sequences are LNHDA and SQIVND (reference sequence). The CDR3 length is 11 residues. Trimming removed 10 bases at V and 6 bases at J, with 9 bases between. CDR3 residues: CATWESGELFF. The DNA for the CDR3 is TGTGCCACCTGGGAGTCCGGGGAGCTGTTTTTT.

The CDR3 region has the DNA TGTGCCAGCTCACTTTCCCTGGGACGGGAACGAAGGGAGCAGTACTTC. Encoded protein: CASSLSLGRERREQYF. The chain joins TRBV18 to TRBJ2-7, with D perhaps being TRBD1 or TRBD2 (5 bases each). Trimming removed 4 bases from V and 7 bases from J, with 23 bases in between. Germline-derived CDR1 and CDR2 are KGHSH and LQKENI. The CDR3 consists of 16 residues.

The V gene is TRBV18, the J gene TRBJ2-7; TRBD1 or TRBD2 may be the D gene (5 bases each). V was cut by 5 bases and J by 2 bases, with 13 bases left in between. The CDR3 covers 14 residues. Germline-derived CDR1 and CDR2 are KGHSH and LQKENI. This chain's CDR3 is CASSFRDGPYEQYF. CDR3 DNA: TGTGCCAGCTCATTCCGGGACGGACCCTACGAGCAGTACTTC.

This clone was picked up one time. The chain uses TRBV11-2 and TRBJ1-3, with D hard to call. In germline, CDR1 is SGHAT, CDR2 FQNNGV. V was cut by 0 bases and J by 4 bases, with 13 bases left in between. The CDR3 runs to 16 residues. The CDR3 nucleotides read TGTGCCAGCAGCTTAGATCGCCCCGATCTGGGAAACACCATATATTTT. Translated: CASSLDRPDLGNTIYF.

V gene TRBV19 combines with J gene TRBJ1-5; maybe TRBD1 (6 bases). The V end lost 7 bases, the J end lost 3 bases, and 22 bases lay between the germline ends. CDR3 length: 17 amino acids. Germline lookup yields CDR1 LNHDA and CDR2 SQIVND (reference sequence). CDR3: CASMVTGRLLHNQPQHF. CDR3 DNA sequence: TGTGCCAGTATGGTGACAGGACGCCTTCTTCACAATCAGCCCCAGCATTTT.

The chain couples TRBV11-2 to TRBJ2-3; 12 bases line up with TRBD1. Germline V gives CDR1 SGHAT, CDR2 FQNNGV. The CDR3 covers 15 residues. The V segment lost 5 bases and the J segment 3 bases; nucleotides outside the gene matches: 3. CDR3 sequence (DNA): TGTGCCAGCAGCCGGGGACAGGGGGCGACAGATACGCAGTATTTT. It specifies CASSRGQGATDTQYF.

The chain uses TRBV14 and TRBJ1-2; unclear D gene. CDR1 is SGHDN and CDR2 is FVKESK in the germline V gene. V was trimmed by 2 bases and J by 0 bases, leaving 10 bases between them. This CDR3 is built from 15 residues. This CDR3 reads CASSQRPAANYGYTF. The CDR3 nucleotides are TGTGCCAGCAGCCAACGTCCAGCTGCTAACTATGGCTACACCTTC.